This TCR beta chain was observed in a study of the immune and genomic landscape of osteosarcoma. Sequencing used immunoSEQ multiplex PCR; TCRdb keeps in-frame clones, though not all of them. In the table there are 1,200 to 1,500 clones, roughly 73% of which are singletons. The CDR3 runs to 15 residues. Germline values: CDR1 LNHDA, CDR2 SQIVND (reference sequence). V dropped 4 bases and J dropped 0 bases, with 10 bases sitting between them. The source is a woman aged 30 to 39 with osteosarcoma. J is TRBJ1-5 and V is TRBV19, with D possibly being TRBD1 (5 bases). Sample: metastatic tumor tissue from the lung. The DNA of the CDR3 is TGTGCCAGTAGTAACGGGGCAGTTAGCAATCAGCCCCAGCATTTT. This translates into CASSNGAVSNQPQHF.